This T cell receptor beta chain was sequenced in a study of T-cell reconstitution after alpha-beta-depleted transplantation in children. General study results and limits: At one year after transplant, newly produced T cells mostly accounted for T-cell counts and diversity. There were reportedly several hundred expanded graft clones from which alpha-beta T cells came about two months after transplant.

V shed 1 base and J shed 4 bases, with 13 bases lying between them. Germline CDR1 is GTSNPN and CDR2 is SVGIG (reference sequence). The CDR3 is 14 amino acids. Unique molecular identifiers tagged the TCRbeta library. TCRdb recomputed calls from the PCR reads with MiXCR, one row per CDR3 protein. Of approximately 650,000 distinct CDR3 sequences listed, 13% are singletons. Only a few counts were recorded for this clonotype. Its antigen is not known. This clonotype was obtained from a girl aged 2-10 years with congenital amegakaryocytic thrombocytopenia, due to receive a stem cell transplant. This sequence joins TRBV30 and TRBJ1-2; D is unclear. Material: PBMCs, obtained before TCRalphabeta/CD19-depleted stem cell transplant. This CDR3 is CAWSGGVLFYGYTF. The CDR3, as DNA: TGTGCCTGGAGTGGTGGGGTCCTCTTCTATGGCTACACCTTC.